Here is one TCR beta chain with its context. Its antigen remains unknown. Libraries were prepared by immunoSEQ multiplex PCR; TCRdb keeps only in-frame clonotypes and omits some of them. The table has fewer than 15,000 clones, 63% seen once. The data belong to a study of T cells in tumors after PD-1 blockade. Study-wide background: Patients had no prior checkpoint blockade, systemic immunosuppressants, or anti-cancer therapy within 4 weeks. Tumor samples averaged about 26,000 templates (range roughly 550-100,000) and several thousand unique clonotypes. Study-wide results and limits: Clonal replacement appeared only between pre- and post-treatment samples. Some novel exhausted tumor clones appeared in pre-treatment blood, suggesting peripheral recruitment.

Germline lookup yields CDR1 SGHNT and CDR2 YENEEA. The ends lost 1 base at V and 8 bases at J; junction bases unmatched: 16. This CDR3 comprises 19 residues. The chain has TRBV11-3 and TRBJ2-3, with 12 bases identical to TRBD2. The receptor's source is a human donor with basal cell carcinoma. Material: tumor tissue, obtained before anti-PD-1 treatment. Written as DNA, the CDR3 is TGTGCCAGCAGCTTAGCGCCGCCCGGGACTAGCGGGCGGGGTGCTACGCAGTATTTT. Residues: CASSLAPPGTSGRGATQYF.